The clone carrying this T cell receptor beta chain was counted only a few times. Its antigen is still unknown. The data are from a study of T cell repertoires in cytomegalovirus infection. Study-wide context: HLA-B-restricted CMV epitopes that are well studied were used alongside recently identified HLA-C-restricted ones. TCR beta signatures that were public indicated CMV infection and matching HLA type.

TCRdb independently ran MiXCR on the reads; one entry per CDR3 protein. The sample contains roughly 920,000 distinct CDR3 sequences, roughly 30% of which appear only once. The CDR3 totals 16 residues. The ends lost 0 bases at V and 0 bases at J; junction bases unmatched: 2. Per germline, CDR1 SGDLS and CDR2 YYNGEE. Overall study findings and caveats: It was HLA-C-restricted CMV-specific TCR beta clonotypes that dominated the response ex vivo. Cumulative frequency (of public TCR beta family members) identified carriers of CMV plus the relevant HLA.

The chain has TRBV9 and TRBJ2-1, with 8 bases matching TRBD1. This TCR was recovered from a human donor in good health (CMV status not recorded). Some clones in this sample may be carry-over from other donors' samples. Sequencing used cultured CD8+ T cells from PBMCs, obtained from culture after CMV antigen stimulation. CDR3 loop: CASSVAGQGSYNEQFF. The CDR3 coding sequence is TGTGCCAGCAGCGTAGCTGGACAGGGCTCCTACAATGAGCAGTTCTTC.